This TCR beta chain was documented in a study of T cell responses to AZD1222 COVID-19 vaccine. Study in general: Samples with a second dose at about 4 or about 12 weeks were pooled together.

The V gene's germline CDR1 is SGDLS and CDR2 YYNGEE. The CDR3 runs 15 residues. After removal of 0 bases from V and 5 bases from J, the junction contained 6 bases not matched to a gene. Only in-frame clones appear in the TCRdb table, and some are missing; sequencing was by immunoSEQ multiplex PCR. Among over 150,000 clones listed, roughly 92% were seen once. This receptor was obtained from an adult in good health. The starting material was peripheral blood, obtained on day 0 of AZD1222 vaccination. J is TRBJ1-2 and V is TRBV9; 8 bases line up with TRBD1. The CDR3 nucleotides read TGTGCCAGCAGCGTAGCAGGGACAGGCCCTTATGGCTACACCTTC. This codes for CASSVAGTGPYGYTF.